This TCR beta chain was profiled in a study of low-dose radiotherapy and immunotherapy resistance in tumors (dated by TCRdb to between 2021 and 2024). Study-level background: Patients in Cohort 1 were given 0.5 Gy per fraction every 2 weeks, and the prescribed total PTV dose was 6.5 Gy. Cohort 2 received 1 Gy per fraction every two weeks, with a total of 13 Gy over 26 weeks. Starting on cycle 1 day 1, patients took 300 mg of aspirin by mouth once daily for four cycles. Patients were given nivolumab as a 240 mg flat dose every two weeks and ipilimumab at 1 mg/kg every six weeks, with both drugs delivered intravenously. Cyclophosphamide 200 mg/m2 was given intravenously every two weeks, one day before each radiation and immunotherapy administration. No randomization into treatment groups was done for the people taking part in the trial. Eight patients were included in the translational analysis: three from the first dose cohort and the first five from the second dose cohort.

Note on this clonotype: Its specific antigen is unknown. Nothing much larger sits one base from this clone, and base qualities are not available.

Donors were enrolled in RACIN, a single-arm phase I dose-escalation trial combining nivolumab, ipilimumab, aspirin, low-dose cyclophosphamide and low-dose radiotherapy. Eligible patients had advanced, TIL-negative solid tumors. Trimming removed 7 bases from V and 6 bases from J; the gene matches leave 8 bases unexplained. The germline V gene specifies SQVTM as CDR1 and ANQGSEA as CDR2. The CDR3, cysteine through phenylalanine, is 12 amino acids long. Solely the CDR3 DNA is kept, with 36 bases framed from the first base. First-strand cDNA was synthesized with Superscript III and a set of TRAV- and TRBV-specific primers, covering both TCRalpha and TCRbeta chains. TCRs were amplified with Phusion for 20 to 25 PCR cycles, with a constant-region primer paired with the adapter attached to the V primers. Isolated mRNA was amplified with the MessageAmp II aRNA Amplification Kit, using an approximately 16-hour in vitro transcription at 37°C. The Dynabeads mRNA DIRECT Purification Kit was used to isolate mRNA for TCR sequencing. Indexed Illumina adapters were added in a second Phusion PCR of 25 cycles, after which AMPure XP beads were used to purify the products. The authors' pipeline ran thus. Custom Perl scripts were used to pool TCR sequences that encoded the same protein, to remove out-of-frame sequences, and to calculate the abundance of each clonotype. Any TCR sequence supported by only a single read was excluded from analysis. Repertoire metrics included Shannon entropy, Gini index, clonality, richness, and frequency of TCRs shared between repertoires. Through fastp at Q25 and MiXCR, TCRdb rebuilt clones from the public reads, retaining in-frame beta chains. Records with the same CDR3 protein are collapsed into one entry carrying the most frequent genes and DNA. TCRdb's processing, not the authors', yielded these V and J calls. The sample includes 13,000 or so distinct CDR3 sequences, with about 77% observed a single time. Clones ranked in the top ten supply approximately 5% of the sample.

The receptor chain draws on TRBV29-1 and TRBJ2-7, and TRBD2 aligns with 8 junction nucleotides. The receptor comes from a human donor with advanced metastatic prostate, ovarian, gallbladder or colorectal cancer (not recorded which). This table probably holds off-target reads from a library built for another chain. The CDR3 reads CSAGGAGGEQYF. Here is the DNA: TGCAGCGCCGGAGGGGCGGGGGGCGAGCAGTACTTC.